Presented here are 32 T cell receptor beta chains from one specimen sequenced in a study of blood T cell repertoires in COVID-19. Produced via immunoSEQ multiplex PCR; TCRdb's table is partial and in-frame only. The profile shows about 49,000 clones, roughly 89% of them singletons. What was sequenced was peripheral blood. The source is a middle-aged man with acute or convalescent COVID-19.

The V and J genes are TRBV24-1 and TRBJ2-1; the D gene is possibly TRBD1 (6 bases). This CDR3 has 14 residues. V lost 3 bases and J 7 bases, leaving 12 bases between the germline ends. The V gene's germline CDR1 is KGHDR and CDR2 SFDVKD. The CDR3 reads CATSDVTGLNEQFF. The CDR3 DNA is TGTGCCACCAGTGATGTGACAGGCTTAAATGAGCAGTTCTTC.

The V and J genes are TRBV18 and TRBJ1-1; possibly TRBD1 for D (6 bases). The CDR3 has 16 amino acids. Deletions cut 6 bases from V and 11 bases from J, with 28 bases between. The germline gives CDR1 KGHSH, CDR2 LQKENI. The CDR3 coding sequence is TGTGCCAGCTCCGCAGCGGCGGGGGCTCACATCCCTGGGGCTTTCTTT. It encodes CASSAAAGAHIPGAFF.

The chain recombines TRBV7-8 with TRBJ2-7, with 8 bases identical to TRBD2. The ends lost 5 bases at V and 3 bases at J; junction bases unmatched: 12. Germline lookup yields CDR1 SGHVS and CDR2 FQNEAQ. CDR3 length equals 16 residues. For the CDR3, the DNA is TGTGCCAGCAGCCTGCCGGGGGGTAGCGGGATCTACGAGCAGTACTTC. This translates into CASSLPGGSGIYEQYF.

The rearrangement joins TRBV9 to TRBJ2-1, with D perhaps matching TRBD2 (5 bases). Germline loops: CDR1 SGDLS, CDR2 YYNGEE. V lost 0 bases, J lost 7 bases, and 14 bases lay in between. The CDR3 is 15 amino acids. CDR3 nucleotides: TGTGCCAGCAGCGTAGGAGGGTCGGTGATGAATGAGCAGTTCTTC. This codes for CASSVGGSVMNEQFF.

V and J are TRBV5-1 and TRBJ1-1, with D possibly matching TRBD1 (6 bases). Germline CDR1 SGHRS, CDR2 YFSETQ. The CDR3 has 14 amino acids. The V end lost 0 bases, the J end lost 5 bases, and 11 bases lay between the germline ends. Written as DNA, the CDR3 is TGCGCCAGCAGCTTGGAACAGGGTCGAACTGAAGCTTTCTTT. This sequence encodes CASSLEQGRTEAFF. The whole variable domain, remainder taken from reference TRBV5-1 and TRBJ1-1, is KAGVTQTPRYLIKTRGQQVTLSCSPISGHRSVSWYQQTPGQGLQFLFEYFSETQRNKGNFPGRFSGRQFSNSRSEMNVSTLELGDSALYLCASSLEQGRTEAFFGQGTRLTVV.

The CDR3, as DNA: TGTGCCAGCAGCTTAGTCGGGGGTCTCTCTGGAAACACCATATATTTT. It translates to CASSLVGGLSGNTIYF. This sequence joins TRBV11-3 and TRBJ1-3, with D possibly matching TRBD1 (5 bases). V dropped 1 base and J dropped 0 bases, with 10 bases sitting between them. The CDR3 covers 16 residues. The germline CDR1 and CDR2 sequences are SGHNT and YENEEA. The variable domain in full, completed from reference TRBV11-3 and TRBJ1-3, reads EAGVVQSPRYKIIEKKQPVAFWCNPISGHNTLYWYLQNLGQGPELLIRYENEEAVDDSQLPKDRFSAERLKGVDSTLKIQPAELGDSAVYLCASSLVGGLSGNTIYFGEGSWLTVV.

The chain uses TRBV29-1 and TRBJ2-5; 10 nucleotides match TRBD2. The CDR3 loop spans 16 amino acids. V shed 7 bases and J 5 bases; nucleotides not matched to a gene: 16. Germline loops: CDR1 SQVTM, CDR2 ANQGSEA. CDR3 DNA sequence: TGCAGCGCGAGCGGGAGGGCCTATGGGACCATTGAGACCCAGTACTTC. Amino acid sequence: CSASGRAYGTIETQYF.

This clone was seen a single time. The chain recombines TRBV7-2 with TRBJ1-2; 9 bases map to TRBD1. With 0 bases clipped from V and 7 bases from J, the junction kept 6 bases outside the gene matches. Per germline, CDR1 SGHTA and CDR2 FQGNSA. The CDR3 is made up of 15 amino acids. CDR3 DNA sequence: TGTGCCAGCAGCTTAGCGACCGGGACAGGGCCTGGCTACACCTTC. Translating gives CASSLATGTGPGYTF.

Here the CDR3 DNA reads TGTGCCAGCAGCCCCGCCTACGAGCAGTACTTC. It specifies CASSPAYEQYF. V is TRBV7-2 and J is TRBJ2-7; D is undetermined. Trimming removed 5 bases from V and 2 bases from J, with 4 bases in between. Germline CDR1 reads SGHTA; CDR2 reads FQGNSA. This CDR3 is built from 11 residues.

This chain connects TRBV30 to TRBJ2-1; TRBD1 aligns across 10 bases. V was pared by 2 bases and J by 3 bases, with 7 bases of the junction left unmatched. CDR3 length: 16 residues. Germline lookup yields CDR1 GTSNPN and CDR2 SVGIG (reference sequence). This CDR3 reads CAWSPMGQGLYNEQFF. CDR3 in DNA: TGTGCCTGGAGTCCGATGGGACAGGGGCTCTACAATGAGCAGTTCTTC. Variable domain in full (rest from reference TRBV30 and TRBJ2-1): SQTIHQWPATLVQPVGSPLSLECTVEGTSNPNLYWYRQAAGRGLQLLFYSVGIGQISSEVPQNLSASRPQDRQFILSSKKLLLSDSGFYLCAWSPMGQGLYNEQFFGPGTRLTVL.

The chain links TRBV27 to TRBJ1-2; possibly TRBD1 for D (5 bases). Looked up from germline, CDR1 is MNHEY and CDR2 is SMNVEV (reference sequence). CDR3 length: 16 amino acids. With 5 bases removed from V and 2 bases from J, the gap between germline ends came to 18 bases. As DNA, the CDR3 is TGTGCCAGCAGTCCCTCCGCCGGGGACTACAACTATGGCTACACCTTC. Encoded protein: CASSPSAGDYNYGYTF.

The chain links TRBV6-4 to TRBJ1-1; D unresolved. Trimming removed 2 bases from V and 9 bases from J, with 7 bases in between. In germline, CDR1 is MRHNA, CDR2 SNTAGT. The CDR3 consists of 11 residues. The CDR3 loop is CASSDGGKAFF. The CDR3 bases are TGTGCCAGCAGTGACGGAGGGAAAGCTTTCTTT.

This chain connects TRBV19 to TRBJ1-1, with unresolved D. Trimming shortened V by 5 bases and J by 4 bases, and 8 bases separated the two germline ends. From germline, CDR1 is LNHDA and CDR2 SQIVND (reference sequence). CDR3 size: 12 residues. The CDR3 nucleotides are TGTGCCAGTAGTTTTATCGGCACTGAAGCTTTCTTT. Amino acid sequence: CASSFIGTEAFF. Looking up the rest from reference TRBV19 and TRBJ1-1 gives the full variable domain: DGGITQSPKYLFRKEGQNVTLSCEQNLNHDAMYWYRQDPGQGLRLIYYSQIVNDFQKGDIAEGYSVSREKKESFPLTVTSAQKNPTAFYLCASSFIGTEAFFGQGTRLTVV.

The chain links TRBV11-2 to TRBJ1-3, with D hard to call. This CDR3 region has 11 residues. Germline V gene sequence: CDR1 SGHAT, CDR2 FQNNGV. Deletions cut 5 bases from V and 4 bases from J, with 3 bases between. For the CDR3, the DNA is TGTGCCAGCAGCCAGGGAAACACCATATATTTT. The encoded protein is CASSQGNTIYF. The full variable domain, with the rest looked up from reference TRBV11-2 and TRBJ1-3, is EAGVAQSPRYKIIEKRQSVAFWCNPISGHATLYWYQQILGQGPKLLIQFQNNGVVDDSQLPKDRFSAERLKGVDSTLKIQPAKLEDSAVYLCASSQGNTIYFGEGSWLTVV.

A single count supports this clone. V and J are TRBV28 and TRBJ1-3; 7 bases match TRBD1. V was pared by 6 bases and J by 0 bases, with 20 bases of the junction left unmatched. Germline lookup yields CDR1 MDHEN and CDR2 SYDVKM. The CDR3 totals 20 residues. CDR3 in amino acids: CASRPPPGQQKRYSGNTIYF. CDR3 DNA sequence: TGTGCCAGCAGACCTCCCCCGGGACAGCAAAAAAGATACTCTGGAAACACCATATATTTT.

The chain employs TRBV19 and TRBJ2-5, with a weak D call TRBD2 (5 bases). CDR3 size: 16 residues. With 4 bases removed from V and 1 base from J, the gap between germline ends came to 16 bases. Germline V lookup: CDR1 LNHDA, CDR2 SQIVND (reference sequence). In DNA, the CDR3 is TGTGCCAGTAGTACCCCGGGCCGGGGAGTCCAAGAGACCCAGTACTTC. Its translation is CASSTPGRGVQETQYF.

The rearrangement joins TRBV3-1 (or the pseudogene TRBV3-2) to TRBJ2-2; D perhaps matches TRBD2 (5 bases). V lost 8 bases, J lost 3 bases, and 10 bases lay in between. This CDR3 comprises 13 residues. CDR1 is LGHDT and CDR2 is YNNKEL in the germline V gene (reference sequence). The CDR3 sequence is CASVRGYTGELFF. Here the CDR3 DNA reads TGTGCCAGCGTCCGAGGGTACACCGGGGAGCTGTTTTTT.

This clone was seen only once. The chain employs TRBV11-2 and TRBJ2-3, with D hard to call. V lost 3 bases to trimming and J lost 7 bases, with 5 bases between them. The CDR3 loop spans 11 amino acids. Germline V gene lookup returns CDR1 SGHAT and CDR2 FQNNGV. This CDR3 reads CASSFPNTQYF. For the CDR3, the DNA is TGTGCCAGCAGCTTTCCCAATACGCAGTATTTT. Combining the CDR3 with reference TRBV11-2 and TRBJ2-3 gives the whole variable domain EAGVAQSPRYKIIEKRQSVAFWCNPISGHATLYWYQQILGQGPKLLIQFQNNGVVDDSQLPKDRFSAERLKGVDSTLKIQPAKLEDSAVYLCASSFPNTQYFGPGTRLTVL.

This clone was counted a single time. V usage is TRBV7-2 and J usage is TRBJ1-2; TRBD1 might be the D (5 bases). This CDR3 spans 15 amino acids. CDR1 and CDR2 from the germline V gene are SGHTA and FQGNSA. V gave up 5 bases and J gave up 5 bases, with 18 bases separating them. CDR3 protein: CASSRDPRDYYGYTF. Here the CDR3 DNA reads TGTGCCAGCAGCCGCGACCCCCGGGACTATTATGGCTACACCTTC. Combining the CDR3 with reference TRBV7-2 and TRBJ1-2 gives the whole variable domain GAGVSQSPSNKVTEKGKDVELRCDPISGHTALYWYRQSLGQGLEFLIYFQGNSAPDKSGLPSDRFSAERTGGSVSTLTIQRTQQEDSAVYLCASSRDPRDYYGYTFGSGTRLTVV.

The chain combines TRBV23-1 with TRBJ1-5, with D tentatively TRBD1 (5 bases). TRBV23-1 is assigned to the ORF class and has an uncertain function. The CDR3 contains 16 residues. Trimming took off 9 bases at V and 2 bases at J, with 20 bases between the two ends. The CDR3 region has the DNA TGCGCCAGTTGTATTCCGGGGACTAGGGGCAATCAGCCCCAGCATTTT. This gives the protein CASCIPGTRGNQPQHF.

The genes are TRBV6-5 and TRBJ1-3; unclear D gene. Deletions cut 6 bases from V and 8 bases from J, with 20 bases between. This CDR3 contains 15 residues. Germline assignment: CDR1 MNHEY and CDR2 SVGAGI. CDR3 region: CASRLRTGLSDTIYF. CDR3 bases: TGTGCCAGCAGACTCAGAACGGGTCTTAGCGACACCATATATTTT.

J is TRBJ1-2 and V is TRBV5-1; 7 bases line up with TRBD1. The CDR3 totals 13 residues. Germline trimming cut 3 bases from V and 4 bases from J; bases unmatched to any gene: 3. Germline CDR1 is SGHRS and CDR2 is YFSETQ. CDR3 protein: CASSWDSLYGYTF. The CDR3 nucleotides are TGCGCCAGCAGCTGGGACAGCCTCTATGGCTACACCTTC.

V is TRBV19 and J is TRBJ2-2, with 8 positions matching TRBD2. The CDR3 covers 12 residues. The trim removed 9 bases at V and 7 bases at J, leaving 4 bases unmatched. CDR1 is LNHDA, CDR2 SQIVND, per germline (reference sequence). The CDR3 DNA sequence: TGTGCCAGCGGGGGGGCAGTCGGGGAGCTGTTTTTT. As protein: CASGGAVGELFF.

The chain has TRBV29-1 and TRBJ2-1; tentatively, D is TRBD2 (7 bases). Germline-derived CDR1 and CDR2 are SQVTM and ANQGSEA. The ends were cut back, 0 bases at V and 6 bases at J, with 9 bases in the middle. The CDR3 has 13 residues. CDR3 in DNA: TGCAGCGTTGAAGAGGGGGGGCCCAATGAGCAGTTCTTC. Translated: CSVEEGGPNEQFF.

The gene calls are TRBV6-2 or TRBV6-3 and TRBJ2-1; no reliable D call. V dropped 2 bases and J dropped 5 bases, with 10 bases sitting between them. This CDR3 comprises 14 residues. Germline V gives CDR1 MNHEY, CDR2 SVGEGT. The CDR3 loop is CASSYESPHNEQFF. As DNA, the CDR3 is TGTGCCAGCAGTTACGAGAGCCCTCACAATGAGCAGTTCTTC.

This sequence joins TRBV4-3 and TRBJ2-1; 7 bases match TRBD2. The junction had 14 bases not matched to a gene; V was cut back by 1 base and J by 2 bases. The CDR3 runs to 19 residues. Germline assignment: CDR1 LGHNA and CDR2 YSLEER. The CDR3 DNA reads as TGCGCCAGCAGCCAAGTAGCGGGCGCGGGAGCTAGCCCCTACAATGAGCAGTTCTTC. It encodes CASSQVAGAGASPYNEQFF.

There are a few counts of this clone. The chain joins TRBV28 to TRBJ2-5; 8 bases are a match to TRBD1. The CDR3 spans 16 residues. J lost 7 bases, V lost 7 bases, and 17 bases had no gene match. In germline, CDR1 is MDHEN, CDR2 SYDVKM. This chain's CDR3 is CASKLGQDREVGTQYF. CDR3 sequence (DNA): TGTGCCAGCAAACTTGGGCAGGACAGGGAGGTCGGGACCCAGTACTTC. Combining the CDR3 with reference TRBV28 and TRBJ2-5 gives the whole variable domain DVKVTQSSRYLVKRTGEKVFLECVQDMDHENMFWYRQDPGLGLRLIYFSYDVKMKEKGDIPEGYSVSREKKERFSLILESASTNQTSMYLCASKLGQDREVGTQYFGPGTRLLVL.

The CDR3 DNA follows: TGTGCCAGCAGCTTGGACCGGGTTAGGTCACCCCTCCACTTT. Its protein product is CASSLDRVRSPLHF. The V call is TRBV5-4, the J call TRBJ1-6; the D is unclear. CDR1 SGHNT and CDR2 YYREEE come from the germline V gene (reference sequence). Trimming took off 0 bases at V and 10 bases at J, with 11 bases between the two ends. The CDR3 loop spans 14 amino acids.

V and J are TRBV7-2 and TRBJ1-2; possible D gene TRBD1, 6 bases. The CDR3 covers 14 residues. The germline V and J ends were trimmed by 5 bases and 3 bases, with 13 bases remaining between them. CDR1 and CDR2 (germline): SGHTA, FQGNSA. Here the CDR3 reads CASSPKDSYYGYTF. CDR3 nucleotides: TGTGCCAGCAGCCCAAAGGACAGTTACTATGGCTACACCTTC.

The chain joins TRBV28 to TRBJ1-2, with 7 nucleotides matching TRBD1. With 6 bases clipped from V and 0 bases from J, the junction kept 13 bases outside the gene matches. The CDR3 runs to 17 residues. The germline V gene has CDR1 MDHEN and CDR2 SYDVKM. The CDR3 DNA is TGTGCCAGCAGCACCCAAACTTTGGGGACAGCTAACTATGGCTACACCTTC. Its protein is CASSTQTLGTANYGYTF.

The chain uses TRBV7-2 and TRBJ1-5; D unclear. The CDR3 loop spans 14 amino acids. Between the trimmed V and J ends, which lost 5 bases and 1 base, there was a span of 9 bases. CDR1 and CDR2 (germline): SGHTA, FQGNSA. This chain's CDR3 is CASSPPGSNQPQHF. In DNA, the CDR3 is TGTGCCAGCAGCCCCCCAGGAAGCAATCAGCCCCAGCATTTT.

This clone has a handful of counts. The chain is built from TRBV11-2 and TRBJ1-5; TRBD1 might be the D (6 bases). V was pared by 5 bases and J by 3 bases, with 11 bases between. This CDR3 is 14 amino acids long. Germline V gene data show CDR1 as SGHAT and CDR2 as FQNNGV. The CDR3 DNA sequence: TGTGCCAGCAGCAAACAGGGTTTCAATCAGCCCCAGCATTTT. This gives the protein CASSKQGFNQPQHF.